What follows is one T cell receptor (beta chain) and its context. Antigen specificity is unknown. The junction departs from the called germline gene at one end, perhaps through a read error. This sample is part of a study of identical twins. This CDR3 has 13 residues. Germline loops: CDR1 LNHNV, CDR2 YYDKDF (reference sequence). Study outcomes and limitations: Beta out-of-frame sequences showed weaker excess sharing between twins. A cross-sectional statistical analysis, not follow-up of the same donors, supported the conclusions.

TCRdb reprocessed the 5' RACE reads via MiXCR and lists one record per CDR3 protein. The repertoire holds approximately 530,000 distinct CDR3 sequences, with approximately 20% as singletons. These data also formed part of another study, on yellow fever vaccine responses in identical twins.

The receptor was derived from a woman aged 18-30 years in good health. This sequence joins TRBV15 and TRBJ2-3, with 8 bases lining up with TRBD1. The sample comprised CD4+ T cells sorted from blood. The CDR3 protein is CATSPAGTGTQYF. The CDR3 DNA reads TGTGCCACCAGCCCAGCAGGGACAGGTACGCAGTATTTT.